This TCR beta chain was obtained from a study of blood T cell repertoires in COVID-19. Overall study context: The United States, Italy and Spain provided the acute and convalescent COVID-19 samples. Sample material is recorded as cDNA or gDNA derived from T cells, B-cell-depleted T cells, or PBMCs.

The germline V gene encodes CDR1 DFQATT and CDR2 SNEGSKA (reference sequence). The length of the CDR3 is 11 residues. V lost 3 bases and J 5 bases, leaving 8 bases between the germline ends. Authors' analysis steps: Quantification of nucleated cells was approximated via reference gene primer amplification. The protocol was immunoSEQ multiplex PCR, while the TCRdb copy is restricted to in-frame clones and leaves out a portion. Clone size and the V and J calls come from that table; the DNA yielded D and trimming. This repertoire shows 200,000 to 250,000 clones, 92% found once; its top ten account for 0.95% to 1.5%.

Sequenced: peripheral blood. This receptor was obtained from a man in his thirties or forties with acute or convalescent COVID-19. The J gene is TRBJ2-7, the V gene TRBV20-1, with D possibly TRBD2 on 6 matching bases. This CDR3 reads CSARGRNEQYF. DNA of the CDR3: TGCAGTGCTAGGGGGAGGAACGAGCAGTACTTC.